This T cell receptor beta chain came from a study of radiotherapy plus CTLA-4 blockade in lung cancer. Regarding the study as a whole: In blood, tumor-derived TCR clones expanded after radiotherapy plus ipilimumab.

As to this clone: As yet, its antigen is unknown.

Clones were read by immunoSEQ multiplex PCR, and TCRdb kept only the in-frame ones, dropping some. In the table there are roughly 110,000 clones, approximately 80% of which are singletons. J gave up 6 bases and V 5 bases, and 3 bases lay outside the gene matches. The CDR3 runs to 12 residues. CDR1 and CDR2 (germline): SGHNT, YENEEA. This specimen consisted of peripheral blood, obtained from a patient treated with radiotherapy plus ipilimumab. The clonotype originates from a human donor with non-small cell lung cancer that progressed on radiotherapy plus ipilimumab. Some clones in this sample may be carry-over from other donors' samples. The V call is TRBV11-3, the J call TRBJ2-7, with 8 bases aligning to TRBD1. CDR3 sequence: CASSRTGSEQYF. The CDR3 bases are TGTGCCAGCAGCCGGACAGGGAGCGAGCAGTACTTC.